What follows are 32 T cell receptor beta chains derived from one specimen sequenced in a study of shared clonotypes between healthy human individuals. Naive CD8 cells, CD45RO-negative and positively selected for CCR7, excluded terminally differentiated effector memory CD45RA+ cells. The method was immunoSEQ multiplex PCR; TCRdb's version includes in-frame clones alone and lacks a portion of them. The table includes 1.5 million to 2.5 million clones, about 94% detected once. Sequencing was done on a sample of naive CD8+ T cells sorted from blood. The origin of the receptors is a man between 18 and 29 years old in good health.

The V gene is TRBV5-6, the J gene TRBJ1-5; 9 bases match TRBD1. The CDR3 extends over 14 amino acids. The V gene's germline CDR1 is SGHDT and CDR2 YYEEEE. Unmatched junction bases numbered 5, after V lost 3 bases and J lost 7 bases. This CDR3 reads CASSWGGQGQPQHF. DNA for the CDR3: TGTGCCAGCAGCTGGGGGGGACAGGGCCAGCCCCAGCATTTT.

The gene calls are TRBV10-3 and TRBJ2-7, with TRBD1 as a possible D gene (5 bases). Trimming shortened V by 11 bases and J by 2 bases, and 10 bases separated the two germline ends. The CDR3 extends over 11 amino acids. The germline gives CDR1 ENHRY, CDR2 SYGVKD. In nucleotides, the CDR3 is TGTGCCGTACAGGCACCCTACGAGCAGTACTTC. It codes for CAVQAPYEQYF.

Details on this clone: Additional DNA sequences in this sample encode the identical CDR3. J is TRBJ2-7 and V is TRBV6-1, with D perhaps TRBD1 or TRBD2 (5 bases each). V lost 1 base and J 4 bases, leaving 11 bases between the germline ends. This CDR3 is built from 14 residues. Germline values: CDR1 MNHNS, CDR2 SASEGT. CDR3 residues: CASSEDEGLYEQYF. The CDR3 DNA is TGTGCCAGCAGTGAAGATGAGGGGTTGTACGAGCAGTACTTC.

The CDR3 nucleotides read TGTGCCAGCAGCTTAGTGTGGGGTCAAGAGACCCAGTACTTC. Encoded protein: CASSLVWGQETQYF. The chain is built from TRBV7-8 and TRBJ2-5; no clear D gene. The CDR3 contains 14 residues. Trimming pared 1 base from V and 2 bases from J, leaving 8 bases between. Germline-derived CDR1 and CDR2 are SGHVS and FQNEAQ.

The chain has TRBV1 and TRBJ1-2. TRBV1 represents a pseudogene. The CDR3 is 12 residues long. CDR3 residues: CTSSPLNYGYTF. The DNA for the CDR3 is TGCACCAGCAGCCCTCTCAACTATGGCTACACCTTC.

This sequence joins TRBV14 and TRBJ1-3, with D possibly being TRBD1 (5 bases). This CDR3 has 16 amino acids. The V end lost 0 bases, the J end lost 0 bases, and 9 bases lay between the germline ends. CDR1 is SGHDN, CDR2 FVKESK, per germline. For the CDR3, the DNA is TGTGCCAGCAGCCAAGAACAGGTCCTCTCTGGAAACACCATATATTTT. This encodes CASSQEQVLSGNTIYF.

The chain combines TRBV6-6 with TRBJ2-7, with TRBD1 identical over 11 bases. The germline gives CDR1 MNHNY, CDR2 SVGAGI (reference sequence). The CDR3 runs 15 residues. The ends lost 2 bases at V and 3 bases at J; junction bases unmatched: 3. CDR3 sequence (DNA): TGTGCCAGCAGTTACGGGACAGGGGGGATCTACGAGCAGTACTTC. Its protein is CASSYGTGGIYEQYF.

Comment on this clone: Different DNA sequences within this sample yield the same CDR3. The chain's CDR3 is CASSIFGNTEAFF. CDR3 DNA: TGTGCCAGTAGTATATTCGGGAACACTGAAGCTTTCTTT. The chain recombines TRBV19 with TRBJ1-1; D not certain. Per germline, CDR1 LNHDA and CDR2 SQIVND (reference sequence). The length of the CDR3 is 13 residues. The V gene lost 2 bases and the J gene lost 1 base, with 5 bases spanning the gap.

The CDR3 loop is CASSPPGQPVEQYF. The CDR3 DNA is TGTGCCAGCAGTCCGCCGGGACAGCCAGTCGAGCAGTACTTC. The chain uses TRBV6-6 and TRBJ2-7, with 7 bases that match TRBD1. In germline, CDR1 is MNHNY, CDR2 SVGAGI (reference sequence). Trimming cost V 5 bases and J 6 bases; bases outside gene matches: 10. The CDR3 totals 14 residues.

The chain has TRBV16 and TRBJ2-7; D is unclear. V gave up 2 bases and J gave up 6 bases, with 8 bases separating them. The V gene's germline CDR1 is KGHSY and CDR2 FQNENV. This CDR3 comprises 12 residues. In DNA form, the CDR3 reads TGTGCCAGCAGCCAAGGACCCCCCGAGCAGTACTTC. It is translated as CASSQGPPEQYF.

This chain uses TRBV7-9 with TRBJ2-2, with 10 bases identical to TRBD1. The ends lost 5 bases at V and 5 bases at J; junction bases unmatched: 8. This CDR3 region has 16 residues. Per the germline V gene, CDR1 is SEHNR and CDR2 is FQNEAQ (reference sequence). The CDR3 DNA reads as TGTGCCAGCAGCGCCGGGACAGGGGCCGAGACCGGGGAGCTGTTTTTT. This encodes CASSAGTGAETGELFF.

The chain carries TRBV7-8 and TRBJ2-1; 10 nucleotides agree with TRBD2. CDR3 length: 16 residues. Germline CDR1 reads SGHVS; CDR2 reads FQNEAQ. V gave up 3 bases and J gave up 0 bases; unmatched junction bases: 2. CDR3 DNA: TGTGCCAGCAGCTTGGGACTAGCGAACTCCTACAATGAGCAGTTCTTC. Translated: CASSLGLANSYNEQFF.

The chain has TRBV27 and TRBJ1-1; 7 nucleotides line up with TRBD1. The CDR3 consists of 15 residues. V was clipped by 2 bases and J by 3 bases; unmatched bases: 6. Germline V CDR1 and CDR2: MNHEY, SMNVEV (reference sequence). The CDR3 here is CASSLAPTGDTEAFF. The CDR3 nucleotides read TGTGCCAGCAGTTTAGCCCCAACAGGGGACACTGAAGCTTTCTTT.

The rearrangement links TRBV7-9 to TRBJ2-1; 11 bases fit TRBD1. This CDR3 contains 15 residues. In germline, CDR1 is SEHNR, CDR2 FQNEAQ (reference sequence). The ends lost 5 bases at V and 9 bases at J; junction bases unmatched: 9. CDR3 sequence: CASSGGQGVSLEQFF. DNA for the CDR3: TGTGCCAGCAGCGGGGGACAGGGGGTTTCTCTTGAGCAGTTCTTC.

The rearrangement joins TRBV15 to TRBJ2-7, with no clear D. The CDR3 contains 14 residues. V lost 5 bases and J 5 bases, leaving 16 bases between the germline ends. Germline CDR1 is LNHNV and CDR2 is YYDKDF (reference sequence). DNA of the CDR3: TGTGCCACCAGCCCGAGCCGATTATCGAACGAGCAGTACTTC. It translates to CATSPSRLSNEQYF.

The chain combines TRBV5-1 with TRBJ2-7; TRBD1 matches 7 bases. V was clipped by 4 bases and J by 0 bases; unmatched bases: 4. Per the germline V gene, CDR1 is SGHRS and CDR2 is YFSETQ. The CDR3 is 14 amino acids. CDR3 in amino acids: CASSIGQASYEQYF. CDR3 coding DNA: TGCGCCAGCAGCATCGGACAGGCCTCCTACGAGCAGTACTTC. Variable domain in full (rest from reference TRBV5-1 and TRBJ2-7): KAGVTQTPRYLIKTRGQQVTLSCSPISGHRSVSWYQQTPGQGLQFLFEYFSETQRNKGNFPGRFSGRQFSNSRSEMNVSTLELGDSALYLCASSIGQASYEQYFGPGTRLTVT.

CDR3 region: CASSLAGGEFYGYTF. The CDR3 bases are TGTGCCAGCAGCTTAGCCGGGGGGGAGTTCTATGGCTACACCTTC. This sequence joins TRBV7-9 and TRBJ1-2; tentatively, D is TRBD1 (5 bases). The germline V gene has CDR1 SEHNR and CDR2 FQNEAQ (reference sequence). V lost 0 bases and J 4 bases, leaving 12 bases between the germline ends. The CDR3 runs 15 residues.

The rearrangement links TRBV10-2 to TRBJ2-3; 10 nucleotides match TRBD2. CDR3 length equals 16 residues. Germline V CDR1 and CDR2: WSHSY, SAAADI. V lost 3 bases, J lost 5 bases, and 8 bases stayed unmatched. This chain's CDR3 is CASSEGSGGAGDTQYF. CDR3 in DNA: TGCGCCAGCAGTGAAGGGAGCGGGGGGGCCGGAGATACGCAGTATTTT.

In this sample, this clone turned up a few times. This CDR3 is also generated by other DNA sequences in the sample. The rearrangement uses TRBV19 and TRBJ2-7; no clear D. V was pared by 3 bases and J by 0 bases, with 6 bases between. Germline assignment: CDR1 LNHDA and CDR2 SQIVND (reference sequence). The CDR3 is 13 residues long. CDR3 loop: CASSIGISYEQYF. CDR3 sequence (DNA): TGTGCCAGTAGTATTGGGATCTCCTACGAGCAGTACTTC.

Concerning this clone: The identical CDR3 is also encoded by other nucleotide sequences in the sample. The CDR3 reads CASSLGDNEQFF. The CDR3 DNA is TGTGCCAGCAGCTTAGGGGACAATGAGCAGTTCTTC. The chain is built from TRBV7-9 and TRBJ2-1; D is uncertain. Trimming left V 1 base short and J 5 bases short, with 3 bases between. The CDR3 is 12 residues long. Germline V gene data show CDR1 as SEHNR and CDR2 as FQNEAQ (reference sequence).

V is TRBV4-1 and J is TRBJ2-7, with 10 bases identical to TRBD1. Trimming took 2 bases from V and 0 from J; bases not matched to a gene: 7. The CDR3 length is 17 residues. CDR1 and CDR2 (germline): MGHRA, YSYEKL. CDR3 coding DNA: TGCGCCAGCAGCCAAAACACCGGGACAGGGGCCTCCTACGAGCAGTACTTC. Its protein is CASSQNTGTGASYEQYF.

This rearrangement joins TRBV27 to TRBJ2-7, with 7 bases matching TRBD2. The germline CDR1 and CDR2 sequences are MNHEY and SMNVEV (reference sequence). J gave up 2 bases and V 3 bases, and 7 bases lay outside the gene matches. The CDR3 is made up of 15 amino acids. In DNA form, the CDR3 reads TGTGCCAGCAGTTTCCTAGGACTAGAGGCCTACGAGCAGTACTTC. Its translation is CASSFLGLEAYEQYF.

The V gene is TRBV5-4, the J gene TRBJ1-1; D ambiguous. With 2 bases removed from V and 3 bases from J, the gap between germline ends came to 5 bases. The CDR3 is 12 amino acids. Per the germline V gene, CDR1 is SGHNT and CDR2 is YYREEE (reference sequence). CDR3 amino acids: CASSFPHTEAFF. CDR3 in DNA: TGTGCCAGCAGCTTTCCCCACACTGAAGCTTTCTTT.

Notes on this clone: Other nucleotide sequences from this sample produce the same CDR3. The gene calls are TRBV19 and TRBJ1-1; D is possibly TRBD1 (5 bases). The CDR3 spans 14 residues. The germline V gene has CDR1 LNHDA and CDR2 SQIVND (reference sequence). Trimming took off 3 bases at V and 0 bases at J, with 8 bases between the two ends. CDR3 loop: CASSMGGVNTEAFF. CDR3 in DNA: TGTGCCAGTAGTATGGGAGGGGTGAACACTGAAGCTTTCTTT. Together with reference TRBV19 and TRBJ1-1, the CDR3 gives the full variable domain: DGGITQSPKYLFRKEGQNVTLSCEQNLNHDAMYWYRQDPGQGLRLIYYSQIVNDFQKGDIAEGYSVSREKKESFPLTVTSAQKNPTAFYLCASSMGGVNTEAFFGQGTRLTVV.

The J gene is TRBJ1-2, the V gene TRBV5-6; the D gene is possibly TRBD1 (5 bases). Looked up from germline, CDR1 is SGHDT and CDR2 is YYEEEE. With 0 bases removed from V and 3 bases from J, the gap between germline ends came to 12 bases. The CDR3 extends over 15 amino acids. DNA of the CDR3: TGTGCCAGCAGCTTGGGTGGGGGATTTGACTATGGCTACACCTTC. Translation: CASSLGGGFDYGYTF.

The chain employs TRBV6-5 and TRBJ2-7, with TRBD1 identical over 7 bases. After removal of 6 bases from V and 3 bases from J, the junction contained 11 bases not matched to a gene. CDR3 length equals 15 residues. Germline V gives CDR1 MNHEY, CDR2 SVGAGI. In DNA form, the CDR3 reads TGTGCCAGCAGAACCGGACAGGACCTTTTCTACGAGCAGTACTTC. It yields the protein CASRTGQDLFYEQYF.

Points on this clone: Other DNA variants within this sample encode the same CDR3. The rearrangement links TRBV6-5 to TRBJ2-2; the D is unclear. CDR1 and CDR2 (germline): MNHEY, SVGAGI. The CDR3 covers 13 residues. V gave up 4 bases and J gave up 0 bases, with 3 bases separating them. The CDR3 DNA reads TGTGCCAGCAGTTCGCCGAACACCGGGGAGCTGTTTTTT. As protein: CASSSPNTGELFF.

The rearrangement links TRBV27 to TRBJ2-7; D tentatively fits TRBD1 or TRBD2 (5 bases each). The V end was cut by 4 bases, the J end by 0 bases, with 10 bases between. Germline V gene data show CDR1 as MNHEY and CDR2 as SMNVEV (reference sequence). This CDR3 region has 14 residues. CDR3: CASSWDERSYEQYF. In DNA form, the CDR3 reads TGTGCCAGCAGTTGGGACGAACGCTCCTACGAGCAGTACTTC.

The gene calls are TRBV19 and TRBJ2-7; 8 nucleotides align to TRBD1. The germline V gene encodes CDR1 LNHDA and CDR2 SQIVND (reference sequence). V shed 3 bases and J 3 bases; nucleotides not matched to a gene: 1. The CDR3 extends over 13 amino acids. CDR3 coding DNA: TGTGCCAGTAGTATGGACAGGGACTACGAGCAGTACTTC. Translating gives CASSMDRDYEQYF. Filled out from reference TRBV19 and TRBJ2-7, the complete variable domain reads DGGITQSPKYLFRKEGQNVTLSCEQNLNHDAMYWYRQDPGQGLRLIYYSQIVNDFQKGDIAEGYSVSREKKESFPLTVTSAQKNPTAFYLCASSMDRDYEQYFGPGTRLTVT.

As to this clone: This CDR3 is also generated by other DNA sequences in the sample. The CDR3, as DNA: TGTGCCAGCAGCTTTAGCGGGGGGCCCTACGAGCAGTACTTC. Amino acid sequence: CASSFSGGPYEQYF. The chain is built from TRBV6-5 and TRBJ2-7; TRBD2 agrees at 10 bases. Germline V gene lookup returns CDR1 MNHEY and CDR2 SVGAGI. CDR3 length: 14 amino acids. V lost 6 bases to trimming and J lost 2 bases; unmatched junction nucleotides: 4.

This chain uses TRBV27 with TRBJ2-7; 9 positions match TRBD2. CDR1 and CDR2 from the germline V gene are MNHEY and SMNVEV (reference sequence). The CDR3 sequence is 16 residues long. Trimming cost V 5 bases and J 4 bases; bases outside gene matches: 12. CDR3 bases: TGTGCCAGCAGTCCCTCAGCGGGAGGAATTTTATACGAGCAGTACTTC. It yields the protein CASSPSAGGILYEQYF.

The J gene is TRBJ1-1, the V gene TRBV12-5; D is ambiguous. With 2 bases removed from V and 1 base from J, the gap between germline ends came to 8 bases. Germline loops: CDR1 LGHNT, CDR2 FRNRAP. The CDR3 is made up of 14 amino acids. As DNA, the CDR3 is TGTGCTAGTGGTTTGTTTTCCCAGAACACTGAAGCTTTCTTT. Translation: CASGLFSQNTEAFF. The full variable domain, completed using reference TRBV12-5 and TRBJ1-1, is DARVTQTPRHKVTEMGQEVTMRCQPILGHNTVFWYRQTMMQGLELLAYFRNRAPLDDSGMPKDRFSAEMPDATLATLKIQPSEPRDSAVYFCASGLFSQNTEAFFGQGTRLTVV.